The following is a T cell receptor (beta chain) sequence with its context. This clone came up many times. The clone's antigen remains unknown. Base qualities are not at hand, and no much larger clone is one base apart. This sample is part of a study of metastatic and nonmetastatic thyroid tumors (dated by TCRdb to 2020 to 2021). With respect to the entire study: The researchers compared repertoires between peripheral blood samples and tumor or nodule tissue samples from patients with malignant or benign thyroid disease. On the study overall, not on this receptor specifically: In both blood and tumor samples, malignant tumors were reported to have significantly higher TCR beta diversity than benign nodules.

Before undergoing thyroid surgery, none of the patients had been given any kind of treatment. Using T-cell receptor beta sequencing, the researchers looked back retrospectively at clinical samples from patients, gathered between about 2011 and 2018. The library was obtained by PCR. Instrument used: Illumina HiSeq 4000. High-throughput sequencing was used to profile the CDR3 region of the TCR beta-chain in every patient. The original methods were these. Drawing on CDR3 differences between clinicopathological groups, the researchers built a classifier meant to tell apart patients with distant-metastatic papillary thyroid cancer. The Shannon index was used to measure repertoire diversity, and the Morisita-Horn index was used to measure how similar tumor and blood repertoires were. TCRdb handled the public reads itself, with Q25 trimming in fastp and clone calling in MiXCR, and kept productive beta chains. The V and J calls reflect TCRdb's pipeline rather than the authors' work. A total of 35,000 to 50,000 clones appear in this sample, 3% to 3.5% of them only once. The leading ten clones occupy about 9.7% of the sample.

Sequenced input: blood. The TCR was taken from a female donor with papillary thyroid cancer or a benign thyroid nodule (not recorded which). Some clones in this sample may be carry-over from other donors' samples.

This receptor carries the CDR3 CASSLTGQKNTEAFF. The bases read TGTGCCAGCAGCTTAACAGGCCAAAAGAACACTGAAGCTTTCTTT. The rearrangement combines TRBV7-3 with TRBJ1-1, with the D segment identity uncertain. From the cysteine through the phenylalanine, the CDR3 covers 15 amino acids. The only DNA kept is the CDR3, 45 bases in frame from the first base. V loses 0 bases of germline sequence and J loses 1 base, and the interval between the two ends is 9 bases. CDR1 and CDR2, per the germline V gene, are SGHTA and FQGTGA.